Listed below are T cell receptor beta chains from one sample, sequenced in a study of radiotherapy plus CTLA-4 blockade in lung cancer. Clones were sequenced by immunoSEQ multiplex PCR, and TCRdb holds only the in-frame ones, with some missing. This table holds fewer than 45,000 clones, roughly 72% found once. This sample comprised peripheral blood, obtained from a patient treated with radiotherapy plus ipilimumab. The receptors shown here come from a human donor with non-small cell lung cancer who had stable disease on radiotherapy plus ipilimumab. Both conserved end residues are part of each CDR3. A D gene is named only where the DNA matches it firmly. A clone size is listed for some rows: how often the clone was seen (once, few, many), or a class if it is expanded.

CDR3 protein: CASSPMGGSNQPQHF
CDR3 DNA: TGCGCCAGCAGCCCCATGGGGGGTAGCAATCAGCCCCAGCATTTT
D gene: .
clone size: .
J gene: TRBJ1-5
V gene: TRBV4-3

CDR3 protein: CASRDSLGSGYTF
CDR3 DNA: TGTGCCAGCAGGGACAGCCTTGGGAGTGGCTACACCTTC
D gene: .
clone size: .
J gene: TRBJ1-2
V gene: TRBV6-5

CDR3 protein: CASTPLAGGQPFF
CDR3 DNA: TGTGCCAGCACTCCGCTAGCGGGGGGGCAGCCGTTCTTC
D gene: TRBD2
clone size: .
J gene: TRBJ2-1
V gene: TRBV2

CDR3 protein: CASSADRETGELFF
CDR3 DNA: TGTGCCAGCAGCGCGGACAGGGAAACCGGGGAGCTGTTTTTT
D gene: TRBD1
clone size: .
J gene: TRBJ2-2
V gene: TRBV6-5

CDR3 protein: CASSHDRTGANVLTF
CDR3 DNA: TGTGCCAGCAGTCACGACAGGACTGGGGCCAACGTCCTGACTTTC
D gene: .
clone size: .
J gene: TRBJ2-6
V gene: TRBV7-8

CDR3 protein: CASSLSGTGGGETQYF
CDR3 DNA: TGTGCCAGCAGTTTATCGGGGACAGGAGGGGGGGAGACCCAGTACTTC
D gene: TRBD1
clone size: few
J gene: TRBJ2-5
V gene: TRBV27

CDR3 protein: CSVAQGNTEAFF
CDR3 DNA: TGCAGCGTTGCGCAGGGAAACACTGAAGCTTTCTTT
D gene: .
clone size: .
J gene: TRBJ1-1
V gene: TRBV29-1

CDR3 protein: CASTRDRGPTNEKLFF
CDR3 DNA: TGTGCCAGTACCCGGGACAGGGGGCCGACTAATGAAAAACTGTTTTTT
D gene: TRBD1
clone size: .
J gene: TRBJ1-4
V gene: TRBV19

CDR3 protein: CATETGQPNTEAFF
CDR3 DNA: TGTGCCACGGAGACGGGACAGCCGAACACTGAAGCTTTCTTT
D gene: TRBD1
clone size: .
J gene: TRBJ1-1
V gene: TRBV10-3

CDR3 protein: CASSQGGNTDTQYF
CDR3 DNA: TGTGCCAGCAGCCAAGGAGGGAACACAGATACGCAGTATTTT
D gene: .
clone size: few
J gene: TRBJ2-3
V gene: TRBV4-2

CDR3 protein: CASSPQDSSRGYTF
CDR3 DNA: TGTGCCAGCAGTCCACAGGATTCTTCGCGGGGCTACACCTTC
D gene: .
clone size: once
J gene: TRBJ1-2
V gene: TRBV6-6

CDR3 protein: CASTRQANYGYTF
CDR3 DNA: TGTGCCAGTACCCGACAGGCTAACTATGGCTACACCTTC
D gene: .
clone size: .
J gene: TRBJ1-2
V gene: TRBV19

CDR3 protein: CASSYRGGRNTEAFF
CDR3 DNA: TGTGCCAGCAGTTACAGGGGAGGGCGGAACACTGAAGCTTTCTTT
D gene: .
clone size: .
J gene: TRBJ1-1
V gene: TRBV6-6

CDR3 protein: CASKWRTVNQPQHF
CDR3 DNA: TGTGCCAGCAAATGGCGCACAGTTAATCAGCCCCAGCATTTT
D gene: .
clone size: .
J gene: TRBJ1-5
V gene: TRBV6-1

CDR3 protein: CASSGATGGFETQYF
CDR3 DNA: TGCGCCAGCAGCGGGGCGACAGGGGGTTTTGAGACCCAGTACTTC
D gene: TRBD1
clone size: .
J gene: TRBJ2-5
V gene: TRBV5-1

CDR3 protein: CASSLDGVGNQPQHF
CDR3 DNA: TGCGCCAGCAGCTTGGACGGGGTGGGCAATCAGCCCCAGCATTTT
D gene: .
clone size: .
J gene: TRBJ1-5
V gene: TRBV5-1

CDR3 protein: CASSLPRGGGFANTGKLFF
CDR3 DNA: TGTGCCAGCAGCCTCCCCCGGGGAGGGGGGTTCGCGAACACCGGGAAGCTGTTTTTT
D gene: .
clone size: .
J gene: TRBJ2-2
V gene: TRBV7-8

CDR3 protein: CSVVTTLETQYF
CDR3 DNA: TGCAGCGTTGTAACGACACTGGAGACCCAGTACTTC
D gene: .
clone size: .
J gene: TRBJ2-5
V gene: TRBV29-1

CDR3 protein: CASSQGTGPPVYGYTF
CDR3 DNA: TGCGCCAGCAGCCAGGGGACAGGCCCGCCCGTCTATGGCTACACCTTC
D gene: TRBD1
clone size: few
J gene: TRBJ1-2
V gene: TRBV4-3

CDR3 protein: CASSYGTEHNQPQHF
CDR3 DNA: TGTGCCAGCAGTTATGGGACAGAACACAATCAGCCCCAGCATTTT
D gene: TRBD1
clone size: .
J gene: TRBJ1-5
V gene: TRBV6-6

CDR3 protein: CASGRGVMNTEAFF
CDR3 DNA: TGTGCGTCCGGGAGGGGGGTTATGAACACTGAAGCTTTCTTT
D gene: .
clone size: .
J gene: TRBJ1-1
V gene: TRBV6-1

CDR3 protein: CASSLQGAQNTGELFF
CDR3 DNA: TGTGCCAGCAGCCTCCAGGGGGCCCAAAACACCGGGGAGCTGTTTTTT
D gene: TRBD1
clone size: .
J gene: TRBJ2-2
V gene: TRBV6-6

CDR3 protein: CASSLTGTGAMGYGYTF
CDR3 DNA: TGTGCCAGCAGTTTGACCGGGACAGGGGCGATGGGGTATGGCTACACCTTC
D gene: TRBD1
clone size: .
J gene: TRBJ1-2
V gene: TRBV28

CDR3 protein: CASSFSARQGNTEAFF
CDR3 DNA: TGCGCCAGCAGCTTCTCTGCTCGACAGGGGAACACTGAAGCTTTCTTT
D gene: TRBD1
clone size: once
J gene: TRBJ1-1
V gene: TRBV5-1

CDR3 protein: CASSRSDRDMNEQFF
CDR3 DNA: TGCGCCAGCAGCAGGTCTGACAGGGACATGAATGAGCAGTTCTTC
D gene: TRBD1
clone size: few
J gene: TRBJ2-1
V gene: TRBV5-1

CDR3 protein: CASSDWGTGTQYF
CDR3 DNA: TGTGCCAGCAGTGATTGGGGGACAGGGACCCAGTACTTC
D gene: TRBD1
clone size: .
J gene: TRBJ2-5
V gene: TRBV2